The 18 T cell receptor beta chains below come from one sample, sequenced in a study of glioma-infiltrating T cells. Amplification of TCR alpha and beta CDR3 regions from RNA used iRepertoire nested multiplex PCR. TCRdb reprocessed the multiplex PCR reads via MiXCR and lists one record per CDR3 protein. The profile shows about 200,000 distinct CDR3 sequences, more than 30% of them singletons. The specimen was glioma tissue, nonneoplastic brain tissue, or PBMCs (not recorded which). Source of these receptors: a human donor with low-grade glioma or glioblastoma, undergoing nonglioma brain surgery, or in good health (not recorded which).

This clonotype occurred a few times. The CDR3 sequence is CASSQVTTRTARHEQFF. The CDR3 coding sequence is TGCGCCAGCAGCCAGGTAACGACTAGGACAGCAAGGCACGAGCAGTTCTTC. The chain is built from TRBV4-3 and TRBJ2-1, with D perhaps matching TRBD1 or TRBD2 (6 bases each). Germline V lookup: CDR1 LGHNA, CDR2 YSLEER. The ends were cut back, 3 bases at V and 10 bases at J, with 25 bases in the middle. The CDR3 length is 17 residues.

In its sample, this clonotype was seen many times. The CDR3 loop is CASRAYNEQFF. The DNA of the CDR3 is TGTGCCAGCAGGGCTTACAATGAGCAGTTCTTC. This rearrangement joins TRBV2 to TRBJ2-1; no clear D. The V end was cut by 6 bases, the J end by 4 bases, with 4 bases between. The CDR3 runs 11 residues. Germline V CDR1 and CDR2: SNHLY, FYNNEI.

The V and J genes are TRBV6-2 or TRBV6-3 and TRBJ2-3, with 12 bases that match TRBD2. Unmatched junction bases numbered 3, after V lost 1 base and J lost 4 bases. Germline V gives CDR1 MNHEY, CDR2 SVGEGT. This CDR3 contains 16 residues. CDR3 DNA sequence: TGTGCCAGCAGTTACTTGACTAGCGGGAGCCCAGATACGCAGTATTTT. It yields the protein CASSYLTSGSPDTQYF.

As regards this clonotype: Since a much larger clone is just one base distant, this may be a read error. V is TRBV7-3 and J is TRBJ1-1, with TRBD1 identical over 9 bases. The CDR3 loop spans 12 amino acids. Germline V CDR1 and CDR2: SGHTA, FQGTGA. Trimming at V came to 5 bases and at J to 9 bases, leaving 4 bases not matched to a gene. The chain's CDR3 is CASSLGQGKAFF. The CDR3 nucleotides are TGTGCCAGCAGCCTGGGACAGGGAAAAGCTTTCTTT.

This clonotype was seen at least ten times. This rearrangement joins TRBV7-9 to TRBJ1-2, with 8 bases that match TRBD1. V lost 4 bases and J lost 7; bases outside the gene matches: 5. The CDR3 is 13 residues long. Germline CDR1 is SEHNR and CDR2 is FQNEAQ (reference sequence). In nucleotides, the CDR3 is TGTGCCAGCAGCTCTCTCGACAGGGGTGGCTACACCTTC. Amino acid sequence: CASSSLDRGGYTF.

This clonotype was detected a few times. This sequence joins TRBV19 and TRBJ2-1; 14 bases map to TRBD2. Germline V gene sequence: CDR1 LNHDA, CDR2 SQIVND (reference sequence). The CDR3 is 19 residues long. Germline trimming cut 3 bases from V and 9 bases from J; bases unmatched to any gene: 16. The CDR3 nucleotides read TGTGCCAGTAGTATCCACGCCGTGGCCGGGACTAGCGGGAGCCTTGAGCAGTTCTTC. It encodes CASSIHAVAGTSGSLEQFF.

This clonotype was seen repeatedly, ten times or more. This rearrangement joins TRBV25-1 to TRBJ1-2; TRBD1 agrees at 9 bases. This CDR3 spans 14 amino acids. After removal of 6 bases from V and 7 bases from J, the junction contained 9 bases not matched to a gene. Germline assignment: CDR1 MGHDK and CDR2 SYGVNS. CDR3 amino acids: CASRGAGTGSGYTF. Here the CDR3 DNA reads TGTGCCAGCAGGGGGGCCGGGACAGGGAGTGGCTACACCTTC.

This clonotype came up many times. The gene calls are TRBV28 and TRBJ2-7, with D tentatively TRBD1 (6 bases). The CDR3 covers 16 residues. Germline V gene lookup returns CDR1 MDHEN and CDR2 SYDVKM. V was pared by 5 bases and J by 3 bases, with 20 bases between. The CDR3 reads CASSPLEQGSDYEQYF. The CDR3, as DNA: TGTGCCAGCAGTCCACTCGAACAGGGTTCCGACTACGAGCAGTACTTC. The full variable domain, with the rest looked up from reference TRBV28 and TRBJ2-7, is DVKVTQSSRYLVKRTGEKVFLECVQDMDHENMFWYRQDPGLGLRLIYFSYDVKMKEKGDIPEGYSVSREKKERFSLILESASTNQTSMYLCASSPLEQGSDYEQYFGPGTRLTVT.

This clonotype was observed a few times. This chain joins TRBV19 and TRBJ2-1, with D unclear. The CDR3 runs 13 residues. Germline lookup yields CDR1 LNHDA and CDR2 SQIVND (reference sequence). V gave up 5 bases and J gave up 9 bases, with 14 bases separating them. CDR3 nucleotide sequence: TGTGCCAGTAGTGTCCGACTTGATCCTGAGCAGTTCTTC. This encodes CASSVRLDPEQFF.

The chain uses TRBV5-4 and TRBJ2-1, with 10 bases lining up with TRBD1. This CDR3 spans 14 amino acids. In germline, CDR1 is SGHNT, CDR2 YYREEE (reference sequence). J lost 7 bases, V lost 1 base, and 2 bases had no gene match. CDR3 loop: CASSLRDRGNEQFF. In DNA form, the CDR3 reads TGTGCCAGCAGCTTGAGGGACAGGGGAAATGAGCAGTTCTTC.

There are many counts of this clonotype. The genes are TRBV6-2 or TRBV6-3 and TRBJ2-7; D might be TRBD1 or TRBD2, each matching 5 bases. Per germline, CDR1 MNHEY and CDR2 SVGEGT. The V and J ends lost 9 bases and 2 bases respectively, with 17 bases between them. The CDR3 sequence is 14 residues long. The CDR3 protein is CASRLGTFPYEQYF. For the CDR3, the DNA is TGTGCCAGTCGTTTGGGGACGTTCCCCTACGAGCAGTACTTC.

This clonotype was recorded many times. The chain carries TRBV6-5 and TRBJ2-5, with TRBD2 matching over 13 bases. This CDR3 has 16 residues. J gave up 5 bases and V 2 bases, and 5 bases lay outside the gene matches. Germline V gives CDR1 MNHEY, CDR2 SVGAGI. The CDR3 DNA follows: TGTGCCAGCAGTTACGTCCGGACTAGCGGGAGCGAGACCCAGTACTTC. This translates into CASSYVRTSGSETQYF.

A note on this clonotype: Since a much larger clone is just one base distant, this may be a read error. The chain combines TRBV11-2 with TRBJ1-3, with 7 bases fitting TRBD1. Germline V gene sequence: CDR1 SGHAT, CDR2 FQNNGV. The V segment lost 3 bases and the J segment 9 bases; nucleotides outside the gene matches: 5. The CDR3 has 13 residues. Written as DNA, the CDR3 is TGTGCCAGCAGCTTGGGACAGCCAAGCACCATATATTTT. It encodes CASSLGQPSTIYF.

This clonotype was recorded many times. One end of the junction does not line up with germline, which may come from a read error. The chain has TRBV28 and TRBJ2-5; D is perhaps TRBD1 or TRBD2 (5 bases each). Germline-derived CDR1 and CDR2 are MDHEN and SYDVKM. The CDR3 extends over 12 amino acids. The CDR3 loop is CATSRDQKTQYF. The CDR3 DNA sequence: TGTGCCACCAGTCGGGACCAGAAGACCCAGTACTTC.

The chain uses TRBV4-1 and TRBJ2-7, with TRBD2 matching over 7 bases. CDR1 and CDR2 from the germline V gene are MGHRA and YSYEKL. CDR3 size: 14 residues. V trimming: 3 bases; J trimming: 2 bases; junction bases outside the gene matches: 4. The CDR3: CASSHGLAAYEQYF. CDR3 nucleotide sequence: TGCGCCAGCAGCCACGGTCTAGCGGCCTACGAGCAGTACTTC.

The chain joins TRBV7-8 to TRBJ2-5; possible D gene TRBD1, 6 bases. Looked up from germline, CDR1 is SGHVS and CDR2 is FQNEAQ. The CDR3 contains 17 residues. V was cut by 0 bases and J by 5 bases, with 19 bases left in between. The DNA of the CDR3 is TGTGCCAGCAGCTTAGCGCCCAGACAGGTAACCGGGGAGACCCAGTACTTC. Its translation is CASSLAPRQVTGETQYF.

This clonotype was counted a few times. The chain joins TRBV18 to TRBJ2-7; 7 nucleotides align to TRBD1. Trimming removed 4 bases from V and 0 bases from J; junction bases left unmatched: 6. Germline CDR1 is KGHSH and CDR2 is LQKENI. CDR3 length: 15 residues. The CDR3 reads CASSQSGTDSYEQYF. The CDR3 DNA reads TGTGCCAGCTCACAATCCGGGACAGACTCCTACGAGCAGTACTTC.

The J gene is TRBJ1-5, the V gene TRBV5-1; maybe TRBD1 (5 bases). This CDR3 region has 14 residues. Per germline, CDR1 SGHRS and CDR2 YFSETQ. Deletions cut 2 bases from V and 4 bases from J, with 10 bases between. CDR3 DNA sequence: TGCGCCAGCAGCTTCGGGACCGAGAATCAGCCCCAGCATTTT. Its translation: CASSFGTENQPQHF.